These T cell receptor beta chains were read from a single sample in a study of T cell responses to AZD1222 COVID-19 vaccine. Sequencing used immunoSEQ multiplex PCR; TCRdb keeps in-frame clones, though not all of them. The sample holds over 85,000 clones, around 93% seen once. Sample: peripheral blood, taken 28 days after the second AZD1222 dose. All receptors derive from an adult who received the AZD1222 COVID-19 vaccine. Each CDR3 is given with its conserved first and last residue. The D gene is left open where the match is weak. Clone size appears in some rows only: once, few, many, or a class for an expanded clone.

d_call j_call clone_size v_call cdr3_aa cdr3_nt
- TRBJ1-6 - TRBV5-5 CASSSYPGDSTLNSPLHF TGTGCCAGCAGCTCGTACCCCGGGGACTCAACCCTTAATTCACCCCTCCACTTT
- TRBJ1-5 - TRBV6-5 CASSRRENQPQHF TGTGCCAGCAGTCGACGAGAGAATCAGCCCCAGCATTTT
- TRBJ2-7 - TRBV27 CASSLSGTMGSEQYF TGTGCCAGCAGTTTATCCGGGACGATGGGTAGCGAGCAGTACTTC
TRBD1 TRBJ2-1 - TRBV4-1 CASSPISGTGGRVEQFF TGCGCCAGCAGCCCGATCTCCGGGACAGGGGGTAGAGTTGAGCAGTTCTTC
- TRBJ1-1 - TRBV12-3/TRBV12-4 CASSLVQGAEAFF TGTGCCAGCAGTTTAGTGCAGGGCGCTGAAGCTTTCTTT
- TRBJ1-1 - TRBV29-1 CSVGQDTEAFF TGCAGCGTTGGTCAGGACACTGAAGCTTTCTTT
TRBD2 TRBJ2-3 - TRBV10-1 CASSELAGVTSTDTQYF TGCGCCAGCAGTGAACTAGCGGGGGTAACTAGCACAGATACGCAGTATTTT
- TRBJ1-1 - TRBV3-1/TRBV3-2 CASSQGFWVEAFF TGTGCCAGCAGCCAAGGGTTTTGGGTTGAAGCTTTCTTT
- TRBJ2-2 - TRBV11-2 CASSLMFSTGELFF TGTGCCAGCAGCTTAATGTTTAGCACCGGGGAGCTGTTTTTT
TRBD2 TRBJ2-1 - TRBV3-1/TRBV3-2 CASSQGLAGDFSSSYNEQFF TGTGCCAGCAGCCAAGGGTTAGCGGGAGACTTCTCGAGCTCCTACAATGAGCAGTTCTTC
TRBD1 TRBJ1-5 - TRBV5-5 CASSWGTGGQPQHF TGTGCCAGCAGCTGGGGGACAGGGGGTCAGCCCCAGCATTTT
- TRBJ1-6 - TRBV18 CASSRSLLSPLHF TGTGCCAGCTCACGGAGCCTTCTTTCACCCCTCCACTTT
- TRBJ2-2 - TRBV2 CASSEGRFDSGELFF TGTGCCAGCAGTGAAGGGAGATTCGACTCCGGGGAGCTGTTTTTT
- TRBJ2-2 once TRBV6-4 CASSDRRGTGELFF TGTGCCAGCAGTGACCGTCGGGGCACCGGGGAGCTGTTTTTT
- TRBJ1-2 - TRBV11-2 CASSLGLADYYGYTF TGTGCCAGCAGCTTAGGGTTGGCAGACTACTATGGCTACACCTTC
- TRBJ2-1 - TRBV2 CASRGQGLSYNEQFF TGTGCCAGCAGAGGCCAGGGGCTCTCCTACAATGAGCAGTTCTTC